This TCR beta chain was sequenced in a study of cytomegalovirus exposure and HLA in healthy donors. About the research overall: Sequencing of around 200 million T cells in an earlier analysis found roughly 120 million unique TCR beta sequences. Study outcomes and limitations: There were over 150 TCR beta chains listed as cytomegalovirus-associated.

13 Jbeta primers and 60 Vbeta primers were used for the PCR. The data were produced by immunoSEQ multiplex PCR, yet TCRdb's version contains in-frame clones alone and is incomplete. Among roughly 140,000 clones listed, about 72% were seen once. V lost 4 bases, J lost 8 bases, and 9 bases lay in between. Germline V gene lookup returns CDR1 SGHDN and CDR2 FVKESK. CDR3 size: 12 residues. Worth noting for this clone: Its antigen is undetermined.

This sequence was found in a man aged 60-69 years in good health and CMV-seronegative. The sequencing input was PBMCs. The chain employs TRBV14 and TRBJ2-1; D not resolved. CDR3 residues: CASSPLGHEQFF. The CDR3 bases are TGTGCCAGCAGCCCGCTAGGCCATGAGCAGTTCTTC.